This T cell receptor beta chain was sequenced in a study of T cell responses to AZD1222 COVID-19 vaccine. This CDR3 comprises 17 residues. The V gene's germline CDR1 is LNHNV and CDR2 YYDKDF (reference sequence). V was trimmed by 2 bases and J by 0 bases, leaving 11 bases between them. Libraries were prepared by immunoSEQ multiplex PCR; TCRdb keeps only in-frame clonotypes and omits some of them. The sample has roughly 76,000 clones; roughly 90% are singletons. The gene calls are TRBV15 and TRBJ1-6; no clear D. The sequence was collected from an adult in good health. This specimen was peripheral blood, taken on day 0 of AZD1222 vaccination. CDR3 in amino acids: CATSRRPLNSYNSPLHF. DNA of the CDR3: TGTGCCACCAGCAGAAGGCCACTTAACTCCTATAATTCACCCCTCCACTTT.